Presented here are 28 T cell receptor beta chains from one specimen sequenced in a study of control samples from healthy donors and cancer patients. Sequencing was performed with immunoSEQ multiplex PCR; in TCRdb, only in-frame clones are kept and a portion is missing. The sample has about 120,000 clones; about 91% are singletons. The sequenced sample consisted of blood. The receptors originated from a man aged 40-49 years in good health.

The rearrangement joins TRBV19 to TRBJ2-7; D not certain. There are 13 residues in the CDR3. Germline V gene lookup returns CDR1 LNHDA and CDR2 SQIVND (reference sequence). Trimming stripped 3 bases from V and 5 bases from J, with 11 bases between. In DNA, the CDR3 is TGTGCCAGTAGTATCAGTATAAGGGACGAGCAGTACTTC. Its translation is CASSISIRDEQYF.

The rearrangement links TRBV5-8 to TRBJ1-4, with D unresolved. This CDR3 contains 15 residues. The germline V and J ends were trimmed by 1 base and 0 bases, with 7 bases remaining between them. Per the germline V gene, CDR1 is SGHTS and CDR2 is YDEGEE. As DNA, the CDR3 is TGTGCCAGCAGCTTGCGGCCGACAACTAATGAAAAACTGTTTTTT. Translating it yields CASSLRPTTNEKLFF.

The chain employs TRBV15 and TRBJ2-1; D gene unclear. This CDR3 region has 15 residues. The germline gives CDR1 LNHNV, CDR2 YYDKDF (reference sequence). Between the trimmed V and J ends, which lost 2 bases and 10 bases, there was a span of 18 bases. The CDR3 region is CATSRFLAGPREQFF. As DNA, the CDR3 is TGTGCCACCAGCAGATTCCTCGCCGGGCCCCGGGAGCAGTTCTTC.

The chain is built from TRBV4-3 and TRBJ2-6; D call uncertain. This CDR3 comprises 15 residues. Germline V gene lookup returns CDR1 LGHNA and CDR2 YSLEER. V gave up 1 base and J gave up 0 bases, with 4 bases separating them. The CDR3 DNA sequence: TGCGCCAGCAGCCAAGTTAGCTCTGGGGCCAACGTCCTGACTTTC. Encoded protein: CASSQVSSGANVLTF.

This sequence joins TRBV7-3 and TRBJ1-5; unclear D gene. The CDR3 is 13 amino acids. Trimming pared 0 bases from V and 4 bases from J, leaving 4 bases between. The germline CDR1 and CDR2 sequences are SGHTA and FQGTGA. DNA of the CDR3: TGTGCCAGCAGCTTAACTATGAATCAGCCCCAGCATTTT. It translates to CASSLTMNQPQHF.

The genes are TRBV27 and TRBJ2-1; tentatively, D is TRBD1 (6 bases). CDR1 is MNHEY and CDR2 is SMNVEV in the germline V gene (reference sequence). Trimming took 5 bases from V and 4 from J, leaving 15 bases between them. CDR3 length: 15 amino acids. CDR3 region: CASSLRGTAYNEQFF. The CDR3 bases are TGTGCCAGCAGTCTAAGGGGGACGGCATACAATGAGCAGTTCTTC.

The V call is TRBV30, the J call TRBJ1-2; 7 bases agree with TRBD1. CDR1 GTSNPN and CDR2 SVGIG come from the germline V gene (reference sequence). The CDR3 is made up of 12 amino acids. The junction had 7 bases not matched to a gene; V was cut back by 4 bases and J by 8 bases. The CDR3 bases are TGTGCCTGGATGTACAGGGGTGGCGGCTACACCTTC. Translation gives CAWMYRGGGYTF.

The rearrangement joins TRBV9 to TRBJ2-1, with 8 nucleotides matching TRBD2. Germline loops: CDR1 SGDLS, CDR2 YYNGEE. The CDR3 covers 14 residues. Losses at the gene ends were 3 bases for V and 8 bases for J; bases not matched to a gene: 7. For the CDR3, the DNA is TGTGCCAGCAGCGCCGGGGGGGCCTCTCATGAGCAGTTCTTC. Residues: CASSAGGASHEQFF.

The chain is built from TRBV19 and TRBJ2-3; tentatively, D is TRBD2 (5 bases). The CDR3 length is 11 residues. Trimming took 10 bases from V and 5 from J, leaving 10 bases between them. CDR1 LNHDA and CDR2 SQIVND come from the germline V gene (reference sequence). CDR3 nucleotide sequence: TGTGCCACGGGATCAGGAGATACGCAGTATTTT. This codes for CATGSGDTQYF.

The DNA for the CDR3 is TGTGCCAGCAGCTTAGTCCCGGGACAGGGTAACGGCGAGCAGTACTTC. Translated, it gives CASSLVPGQGNGEQYF. V and J are TRBV7-3 and TRBJ2-7; the match to TRBD1 covers 9 bases. The V gene end was trimmed by 2 bases and the J gene end by 6 bases; junction bases not matched to a gene: 11. Germline values: CDR1 SGHTA, CDR2 FQGTGA. The CDR3 is 16 amino acids. The full variable domain, with the rest looked up from reference TRBV7-3 and TRBJ2-7, is GAGVSQTPSNKVTEKGKYVELRCDPISGHTALYWYRQSLGQGPEFLIYFQGTGAADDSGLPNDRFFAVRPEGSVSTLKIQRTERGDSAVYLCASSLVPGQGNGEQYFGPGTRLTVT.

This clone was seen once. As DNA, the CDR3 is TGTGCCAGCTCACTCTCCTATGGCCAGCCCCAGCATTTT. This gives the protein CASSLSYGQPQHF. This chain connects TRBV18 to TRBJ1-5; D call uncertain. CDR1 is KGHSH and CDR2 is LQKENI in the germline V gene. Deletions cut 4 bases from V and 7 bases from J, with 11 bases between. The CDR3 sequence is 13 residues long.

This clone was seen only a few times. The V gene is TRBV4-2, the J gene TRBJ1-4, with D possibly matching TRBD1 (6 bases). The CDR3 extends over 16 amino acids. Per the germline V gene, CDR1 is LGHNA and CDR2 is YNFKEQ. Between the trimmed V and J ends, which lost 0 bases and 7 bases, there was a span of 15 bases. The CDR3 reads CASSQEARRGVEKLFF. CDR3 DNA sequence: TGTGCCAGCAGCCAAGAGGCACGTAGGGGGGTTGAAAAACTGTTTTTT.

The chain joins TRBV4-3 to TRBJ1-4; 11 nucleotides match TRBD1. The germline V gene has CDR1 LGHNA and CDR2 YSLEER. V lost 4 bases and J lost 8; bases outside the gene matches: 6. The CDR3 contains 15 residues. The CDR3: CASSPPDRGREKLFF. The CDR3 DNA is TGCGCCAGCAGCCCACCGGACAGGGGGCGAGAAAAACTGTTTTTT.

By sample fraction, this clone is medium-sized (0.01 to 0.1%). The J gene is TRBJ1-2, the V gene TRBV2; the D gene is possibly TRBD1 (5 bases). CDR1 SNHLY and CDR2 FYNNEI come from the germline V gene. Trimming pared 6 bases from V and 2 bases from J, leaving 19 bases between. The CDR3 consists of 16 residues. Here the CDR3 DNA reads TGTGCCAGCAGGGCGGGGAGGGGACCCGAAAACTATGGCTACACCTTC. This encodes CASRAGRGPENYGYTF.

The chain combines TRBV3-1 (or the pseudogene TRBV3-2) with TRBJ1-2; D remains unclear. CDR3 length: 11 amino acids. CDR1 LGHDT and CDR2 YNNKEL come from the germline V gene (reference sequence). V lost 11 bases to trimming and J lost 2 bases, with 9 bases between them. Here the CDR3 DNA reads TGTGCCGTCTTCCAAAACTATGGCTACACCTTC. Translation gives CAVFQNYGYTF.

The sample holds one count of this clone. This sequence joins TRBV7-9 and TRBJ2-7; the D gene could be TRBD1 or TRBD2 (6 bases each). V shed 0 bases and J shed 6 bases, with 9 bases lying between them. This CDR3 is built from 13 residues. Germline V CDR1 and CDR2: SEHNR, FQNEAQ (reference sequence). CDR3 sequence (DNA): TGTGCCAGCAGCTTAGCTGGGGGGCGCGAGCAGTACTTC. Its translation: CASSLAGGREQYF. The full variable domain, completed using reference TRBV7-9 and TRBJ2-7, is DTGVSQNPRHKITKRGQNVTFRCDPISEHNRLYWYRQTLGQGPEFLTYFQNEAQLEKSRLLSDRFSAERPKGSFSTLEIQRTEQGDSAMYLCASSLAGGREQYFGPGTRLTVT.

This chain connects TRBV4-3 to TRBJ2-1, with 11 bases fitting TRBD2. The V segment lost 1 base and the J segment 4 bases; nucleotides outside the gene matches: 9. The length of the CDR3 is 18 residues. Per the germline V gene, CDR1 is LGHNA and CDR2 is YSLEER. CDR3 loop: CASSQVLAGGPPYNEQFF. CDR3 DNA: TGCGCCAGCAGCCAAGTTTTAGCGGGGGGGCCCCCATACAATGAGCAGTTCTTC.

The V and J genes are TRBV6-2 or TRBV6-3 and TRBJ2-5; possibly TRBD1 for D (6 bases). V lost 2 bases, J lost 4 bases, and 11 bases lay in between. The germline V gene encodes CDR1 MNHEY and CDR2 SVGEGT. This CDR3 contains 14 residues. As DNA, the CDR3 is TGTGCCAGCAGTTACCCAGCAGGGGTAGAGACCCAGTACTTC. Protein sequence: CASSYPAGVETQYF.

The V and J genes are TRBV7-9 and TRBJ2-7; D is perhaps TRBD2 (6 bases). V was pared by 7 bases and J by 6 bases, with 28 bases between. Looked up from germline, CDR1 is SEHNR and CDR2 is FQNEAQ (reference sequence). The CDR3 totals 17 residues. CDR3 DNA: TGTGCCAGCATCCCGAAGGTAGGCGGGGACCGCCTTTGCGAGCAGTACTTC. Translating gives CASIPKVGGDRLCEQYF.

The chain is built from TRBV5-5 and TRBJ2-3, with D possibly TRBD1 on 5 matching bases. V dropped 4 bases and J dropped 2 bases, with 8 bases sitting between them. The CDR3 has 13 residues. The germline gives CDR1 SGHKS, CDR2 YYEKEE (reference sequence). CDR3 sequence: CASSPGNTDTQYF. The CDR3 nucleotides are TGTGCCAGCAGCCCAGGGAACACAGATACGCAGTATTTT. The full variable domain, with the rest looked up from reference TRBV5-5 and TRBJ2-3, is DAGVTQSPTHLIKTRGQQVTLRCSPISGHKSVSWYQQVLGQGPQFIFQYYEKEERGRGNFPDRFSARQFPNYSSELNVNALLLGDSALYLCASSPGNTDTQYFGPGTRLTVL.

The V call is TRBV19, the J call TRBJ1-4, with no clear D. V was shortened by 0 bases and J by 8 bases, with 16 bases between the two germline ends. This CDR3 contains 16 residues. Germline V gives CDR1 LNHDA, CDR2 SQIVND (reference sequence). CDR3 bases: TGTGCCAGTAGTATAGATCCGCTACAGTCTCGGGAAAAACTGTTTTTT. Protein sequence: CASSIDPLQSREKLFF. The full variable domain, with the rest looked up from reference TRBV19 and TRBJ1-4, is DGGITQSPKYLFRKEGQNVTLSCEQNLNHDAMYWYRQDPGQGLRLIYYSQIVNDFQKGDIAEGYSVSREKKESFPLTVTSAQKNPTAFYLCASSIDPLQSREKLFFGSGTQLSVL.

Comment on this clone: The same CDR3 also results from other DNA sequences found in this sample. The CDR3 reads CASSTGTGLNQPQHF. Here the CDR3 DNA reads TGTGCCAGTAGTACCGGGACAGGCCTCAATCAGCCCCAGCATTTT. The rearrangement uses TRBV19 and TRBJ1-5, with 8 bases identical to TRBD1. The CDR3 totals 15 residues. J was trimmed by 3 bases and V by 4 bases; bases with no gene match: 5. Germline CDR1 LNHDA, CDR2 SQIVND (reference sequence). The whole variable domain, filled in from reference TRBV19 and TRBJ1-5, reads DGGITQSPKYLFRKEGQNVTLSCEQNLNHDAMYWYRQDPGQGLRLIYYSQIVNDFQKGDIAEGYSVSREKKESFPLTVTSAQKNPTAFYLCASSTGTGLNQPQHFGDGTRLSIL.

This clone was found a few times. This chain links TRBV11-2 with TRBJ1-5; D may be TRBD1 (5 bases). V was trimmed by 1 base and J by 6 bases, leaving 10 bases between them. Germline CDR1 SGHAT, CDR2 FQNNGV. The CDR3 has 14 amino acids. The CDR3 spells CASSLVGGTQPQHF. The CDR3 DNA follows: TGTGCCAGCAGCTTAGTCGGGGGAACTCAGCCCCAGCATTTT.

CDR3 nucleotide sequence: TGTGCCAGCAGCCAAGTGGCTAACTCCGGCGGGGAGCTGTTTTTT. This translates into CASSQVANSGGELFF. The rearrangement joins TRBV3-1 (or the pseudogene TRBV3-2) to TRBJ2-2; D gene unclear. The CDR3 contains 15 residues. Germline V gene sequence: CDR1 LGHDT, CDR2 YNNKEL (reference sequence). V lost 1 base to trimming and J lost 7 bases, with 13 bases between them.

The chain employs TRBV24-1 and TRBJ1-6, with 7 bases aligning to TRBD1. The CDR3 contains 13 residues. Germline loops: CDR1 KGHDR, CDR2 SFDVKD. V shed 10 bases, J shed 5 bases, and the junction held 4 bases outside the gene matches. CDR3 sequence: CATRQGHNSPLHF. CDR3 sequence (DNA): TGTGCCACAAGACAGGGCCATAATTCACCCCTCCACTTT.

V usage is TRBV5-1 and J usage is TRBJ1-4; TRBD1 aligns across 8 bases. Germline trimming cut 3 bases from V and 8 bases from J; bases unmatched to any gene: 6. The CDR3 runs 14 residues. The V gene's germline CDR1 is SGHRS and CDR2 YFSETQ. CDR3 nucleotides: TGCGCCAGCAGCTCGACAGGGGTAGAGGAAAAACTGTTTTTT. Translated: CASSSTGVEEKLFF.

The CDR3 region is CATSKQGQDYGYTF. CDR3 DNA: TGCGCCACTTCGAAGCAGGGACAGGACTATGGCTACACCTTC. The chain recombines TRBV5-1 with TRBJ1-2; 8 bases match TRBD1. The V gene's germline CDR1 is SGHRS and CDR2 YFSETQ. This CDR3 is 14 amino acids long. With V trimmed by 9 bases and J by 3 bases, 10 bases remained unmatched.

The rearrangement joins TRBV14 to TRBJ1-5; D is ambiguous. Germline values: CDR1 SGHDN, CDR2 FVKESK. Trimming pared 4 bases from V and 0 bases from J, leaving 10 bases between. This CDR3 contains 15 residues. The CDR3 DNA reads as TGTGCCAGCAGCCGGCCAGCGATTAGCAATCAGCCCCAGCATTTT. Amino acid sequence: CASSRPAISNQPQHF.